The 22 T cell receptor beta chains presented below share a single source sample, sequenced in a study of T-cell reconstitution after alpha-beta-depleted transplantation in children. Overall study results and limits: The authors attributed T-cell counts and diversity one year after transplant mostly to newly produced T cells.

The authors prepared the TCRbeta library with unique molecular identifiers. MiXCR, applied by TCRdb to the PCR reads, yields one record per CDR3 protein. The sample lists fewer than 350,000 distinct CDR3 sequences; roughly 7.8% were seen once. Their specific antigens are unknown. The sequencing used peripheral blood, collected 360 days after TCRalphabeta/CD19-depleted stem cell transplant. Receptors were obtained from a female patient between 2 and 15 years old who had a stem cell transplant for Fanconi anemia, so the T cells may come from the graft donor.

This clonotype was recorded at least ten times. The V call is TRBV7-9, the J call TRBJ1-2; a weak D match, TRBD1 (5 bases). Trimming cost V 2 bases and J 7 bases, with 14 bases left between them. The CDR3 spans 14 residues. The germline V gene has CDR1 SEHNR and CDR2 FQNEAQ (reference sequence). The CDR3 reads CASSLPGSFRGYTF. The CDR3 DNA reads as TGTGCCAGCAGCTTACCAGGGAGCTTCCGTGGCTACACCTTC.

This clonotype has just a few counts. CDR3 sequence: CASSPSPRQIEAFF. CDR3 bases: TGTGCCAGCAGCCCCAGCCCCCGGCAGATCGAAGCTTTCTTT. The gene calls are TRBV7-2 and TRBJ1-1; D is undetermined. Germline CDR1 SGHTA, CDR2 FQGNSA. Trimming removed 5 bases from V and 8 bases from J, with 18 bases in between. The CDR3 has 14 residues. The full variable domain, rest sourced from reference TRBV7-2 and TRBJ1-1, is GAGVSQSPSNKVTEKGKDVELRCDPISGHTALYWYRQSLGQGLEFLIYFQGNSAPDKSGLPSDRFSAERTGGSVSTLTIQRTQQEDSAVYLCASSPSPRQIEAFFGQGTRLTVV.

This clonotype has at least ten counts. The chain has TRBV15 and TRBJ1-5; no firm D call. V lost 0 bases to trimming and J lost 0 bases, with 12 bases between them. CDR3 length equals 17 residues. Germline CDR1 is LNHNV and CDR2 is YYDKDF (reference sequence). Here the CDR3 reads CATSRERSLTSNQPQHF. The CDR3 DNA is TGTGCCACCAGCAGAGAAAGGTCACTAACTAGCAATCAGCCCCAGCATTTT.

This clonotype has just a few counts. J is TRBJ2-5 and V is TRBV5-1; D is perhaps TRBD2 (5 bases). The germline V gene has CDR1 SGHRS and CDR2 YFSETQ. The ends were cut back, 3 bases at V and 10 bases at J, with 16 bases in the middle. The CDR3 extends over 13 amino acids. The CDR3 reads CASSSGPPRDQYF. CDR3 nucleotides: TGCGCCAGCAGCTCCGGACCCCCTCGGGACCAGTACTTC.

In nucleotides, the CDR3 is TGCAGTGTCACGGGCGGCCTTAATGAAAAACTGTTTTTT. Protein sequence: CSVTGGLNEKLFF. The genes are TRBV20-1 and TRBJ1-4; D unresolved. CDR3 length: 13 residues. With 7 bases removed from V and 4 bases from J, the gap between germline ends came to 13 bases. Germline CDR1 DFQATT, CDR2 SNEGSKA (reference sequence).

The sample holds many counts of this clonotype. The V and J genes are TRBV20-1 and TRBJ2-7, with a weak D call TRBD1 (6 bases). The CDR3 has 12 residues. The germline CDR1 and CDR2 sequences are DFQATT and SNEGSKA (reference sequence). The germline V and J ends were trimmed by 7 bases and 1 base, with 11 bases remaining between them. The CDR3 is CSGQVLSYEQYF. In nucleotides, the CDR3 is TGCAGTGGACAGGTCCTTTCCTACGAGCAGTACTTC.

Concerning this clonotype: A much larger clonotype is one base distant, so this may be a read error. V usage is TRBV6-2 or TRBV6-3 and J usage is TRBJ2-7; no definite D call. This CDR3 is 13 amino acids long. Germline values: CDR1 MNHEY, CDR2 SVGEGT. Trimming removed 4 bases at V and 2 bases at J, with 9 bases between. CDR3 nucleotide sequence: TGTGCCAGCAGTTTTGGCAATCCCTACGAGCAGTACTTC. Its translation: CASSFGNPYEQYF.

A remark on this clonotype: This may be a read error, as it is one base from a much larger clone. This chain joins TRBV4-2 and TRBJ1-2, with D possibly being TRBD1 (6 bases). This CDR3 spans 13 amino acids. Trimming took off 5 bases at V and 7 bases at J, with 14 bases between the two ends. Germline V gene lookup returns CDR1 LGHNA and CDR2 YNFKEQ. The CDR3 sequence is CASSTGPGGGYTF. CDR3 bases: TGTGCCAGCAGCACAGGGCCAGGCGGTGGCTACACCTTC.

This clonotype was detected a few times. This chain joins TRBV9 and TRBJ1-2, with TRBD1 identical over 8 bases. V gave up 4 bases and J gave up 4 bases; unmatched junction bases: 9. Germline CDR1 is SGDLS and CDR2 is YYNGEE. The CDR3 extends over 15 amino acids. The chain's CDR3 is CASSTQQGEFYGYTF. DNA for the CDR3: TGTGCCAGCAGCACCCAACAGGGGGAGTTCTATGGCTACACCTTC.

The table lists this clonotype with many counts. The V gene is TRBV20-1, the J gene TRBJ2-6, with 7 bases identical to TRBD2. CDR3 length equals 12 residues. Unmatched junction bases numbered 6, after V lost 7 bases and J lost 9 bases. The germline CDR1 and CDR2 sequences are DFQATT and SNEGSKA (reference sequence). CDR3 nucleotides: TGCAGTGGGTCTGGGAGGGGCAACGTCCTGACTTTC. This encodes CSGSGRGNVLTF.

This clonotype came up a few times. This chain joins TRBV7-8 and TRBJ1-3; D unclear. From germline, CDR1 is SGHVS and CDR2 FQNEAQ. The CDR3 is made up of 12 amino acids. Trimming removed 3 bases from V and 4 bases from J, with 4 bases in between. The CDR3 DNA reads as TGTGCCAGCAGCTTTTTCGGAAACACCATATATTTT. Protein product: CASSFFGNTIYF.

At least ten counts were recorded for this clonotype. The J gene is TRBJ2-4, the V gene TRBV7-2; D gene uncertain. Germline CDR1 reads SGHTA; CDR2 reads FQGNSA. V was pared by 5 bases and J by 3 bases, with 8 bases between. The CDR3 has 13 residues. CDR3 in amino acids: CASSQPDKNIQYF. The DNA of the CDR3 is TGTGCCAGCAGCCAGCCCGACAAAAACATTCAGTACTTC. Full variable domain (outside the CDR3, taken from reference TRBV7-2 and TRBJ2-4): GAGVSQSPSNKVTEKGKDVELRCDPISGHTALYWYRQSLGQGLEFLIYFQGNSAPDKSGLPSDRFSAERTGGSVSTLTIQRTQQEDSAVYLCASSQPDKNIQYFGAGTRLSVL.

V is TRBV5-1 and J is TRBJ1-1; perhaps TRBD1 as D (5 bases). Trimming took 3 bases from V and 2 from J, leaving 14 bases between them. The CDR3 sequence is 15 residues long. Looked up from germline, CDR1 is SGHRS and CDR2 is YFSETQ. For the CDR3, the DNA is TGCGCCAGCAGCTACACCCCGGGGGAAAACACTGAAGCTTTCTTT. Amino acids: CASSYTPGENTEAFF.

The table lists this clonotype with many counts. CDR3 nucleotide sequence: TGCAGTGCTAGCCAGCGGGGCGACTACAATGAGCAGTTCTTC. It specifies CSASQRGDYNEQFF. The chain recombines TRBV20-1 with TRBJ2-1; 7 nucleotides agree with TRBD2. J gave up 3 bases and V 3 bases, and 5 bases lay outside the gene matches. CDR3 length: 14 amino acids. Per germline, CDR1 DFQATT and CDR2 SNEGSKA (reference sequence).

The chain combines TRBV27 with TRBJ2-7; 7 nucleotides match TRBD1. The V gene's germline CDR1 is MNHEY and CDR2 SMNVEV (reference sequence). The junction had 14 bases not matched to a gene; V was cut back by 11 bases and J by 1 base. The CDR3 contains 15 residues. CDR3 DNA: TGTGCCCCCTACGCCGGGACAGAGCTTTCCTACGAGCAGTACGTC. This codes for CAPYAGTELSYEQYV.

This clonotype appeared many times. The chain carries TRBV5-6 and TRBJ2-1; D unresolved. This CDR3 has 12 amino acids. V was clipped by 4 bases and J by 6 bases, with 8 bases between them. Germline CDR1 and CDR2: SGHDT and YYEEEE. DNA of the CDR3: TGTGCCAGCAGCCCCATCGGCAATGAGCAGTTCTTC. Residues: CASSPIGNEQFF.

This clonotype turned up a few times. A much more abundant neighbour one base away suggests this may be a read error. The chain carries TRBV12-3 or TRBV12-4 and TRBJ2-2; tentative D call: TRBD1 (6 bases). The CDR3 extends over 18 amino acids. The CDR3 loop is CTSSSGGGLNRNTGELFF. The CDR3 DNA follows: TGTACCAGCAGTTCCGGTGGGGGCCTGAACCGGAACACCGGGGAGCTGTTTTTT.

This clonotype has at least ten counts. The chain employs TRBV28 and TRBJ2-2, with D tentatively TRBD1 (6 bases). V lost 6 bases, J lost 2 bases, and 19 bases lay in between. Germline-derived CDR1 and CDR2 are MDHEN and SYDVKM. This CDR3 has 17 residues. CDR3 sequence: CASSRDMFSENTGELFF. CDR3 bases: TGTGCCAGCAGCCGGGACATGTTCTCTGAAAACACCGGGGAGCTGTTTTTT. Using reference TRBV28 and TRBJ2-2 for the parts outside the CDR3, the full variable domain is DVKVTQSSRYLVKRTGEKVFLECVQDMDHENMFWYRQDPGLGLRLIYFSYDVKMKEKGDIPEGYSVSREKKERFSLILESASTNQTSMYLCASSRDMFSENTGELFFGEGSRLTVL.

This clonotype was observed at least ten times. This sequence joins TRBV5-1 and TRBJ2-3, with D unclear. V was clipped by 0 bases and J by 7 bases, with 15 bases between them. CDR3 size: 15 residues. The V gene's germline CDR1 is SGHRS and CDR2 YFSETQ. The CDR3 loop is CASSLVGLGGNTQYF. DNA for the CDR3: TGCGCCAGCAGCTTGGTCGGCCTAGGTGGGAATACGCAGTATTTT.

The chain uses TRBV20-1 and TRBJ1-2; D is perhaps TRBD1 (5 bases). There are 9 residues in the CDR3. The ends were cut back, 6 bases at V and 8 bases at J, with 7 bases in the middle. Germline values: CDR1 DFQATT, CDR2 SNEGSKA (reference sequence). The CDR3 reads CSANRGYTF. CDR3 bases: TGCAGTGCCAACAGGGGCTACACCTTC.

In its sample, this clonotype was seen many times. The chain has TRBV20-1 and TRBJ2-2; no clear D gene. The germline V gene encodes CDR1 DFQATT and CDR2 SNEGSKA (reference sequence). The CDR3 consists of 13 residues. V dropped 6 bases and J dropped 4 bases, with 12 bases sitting between them. The CDR3 loop is CSATPTVTGELFF. CDR3 DNA: TGCAGTGCAACACCAACAGTCACCGGGGAGCTGTTTTTT.

The V gene is TRBV28, the J gene TRBJ2-5, with D unresolved. Germline V gene data show CDR1 as MDHEN and CDR2 as SYDVKM. Trimming took 3 bases from V and 5 from J, leaving 7 bases between them. This CDR3 has 12 residues. The CDR3 sequence: CASSFLRETQYF. As DNA, the CDR3 is TGTGCCAGCAGTTTTCTCCGGGAGACCCAGTACTTC.